Below, one T cell receptor beta chain is given with its context. As processed by the authors: Amplified reference gene primers provided the basis for estimating nucleated cell counts. Profiled with immunoSEQ multiplex PCR; TCRdb holds only in-frame clones, not every one. That table furnishes V, J and clone size, whereas the DNA furnished D and trimming. Among 200,000 to 300,000 clones listed, about four fifths were seen once. This entry comes from a study of blood T cell repertoires in COVID-19. For the study at large: The origin of the acute and convalescent COVID-19 samples was the United States, Italy and Spain.

The CDR3 loop spans 15 amino acids. The V end was cut by 6 bases, the J end by 0 bases, with 12 bases between. Germline CDR1 reads LNHDA; CDR2 reads SQIVND (reference sequence). Patients in Seattle were enrolled during active infection, then followed longitudinally. The receptor was derived from a woman aged 80 or older with COVID-19, enrolled during active disease. The chain carries TRBV19 and TRBJ1-3, with D uncertain. The sequenced material came from peripheral blood. The CDR3 sequence is CASSGGGLSGNTIYF. Written as DNA, the CDR3 is TGTGCCAGTAGCGGCGGCGGGCTCTCTGGAAACACCATATATTTT.